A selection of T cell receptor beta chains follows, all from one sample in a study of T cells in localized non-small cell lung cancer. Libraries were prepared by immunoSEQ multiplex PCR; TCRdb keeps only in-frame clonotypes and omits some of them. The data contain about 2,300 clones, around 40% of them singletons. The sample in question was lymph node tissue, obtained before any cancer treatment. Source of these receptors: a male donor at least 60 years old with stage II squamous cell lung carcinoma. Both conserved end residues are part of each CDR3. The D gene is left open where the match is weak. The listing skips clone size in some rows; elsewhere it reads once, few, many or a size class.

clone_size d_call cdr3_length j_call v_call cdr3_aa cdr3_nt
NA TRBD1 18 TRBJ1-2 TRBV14 CASSLLPGTGIVSYGYTF TGTGCCAGCAGCCTCCTACCCGGGACAGGGATCGTATCCTATGGCTACACCTTC
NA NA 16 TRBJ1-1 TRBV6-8 CASRRSWRGLNTEAFF TGTGCCAGCAGACGTTCTTGGCGGGGGTTGAACACTGAAGCTTTCTTT
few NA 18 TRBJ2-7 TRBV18 CASSPLTPRGRYSHEQYF TGTGCCAGCTCACCATTGACGCCCCGGGGAAGATACTCCCACGAGCAGTACTTC
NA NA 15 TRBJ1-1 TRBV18 CASSPSAGAYTEAFF TGTGCCAGCTCACCTTCCGCAGGAGCCTACACTGAAGCTTTTTTT
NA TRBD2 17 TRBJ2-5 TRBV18 CASSPPAGGMIGETQYF TGTGCCAGCTCACCACCGGCGGGGGGTATGATCGGGGAGACCCAGTACTTC
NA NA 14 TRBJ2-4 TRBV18 CASSPGRKTDIQYF TGTGCCAGCTCACCCGGACGGAAAACAGACATTCAGTACTTC
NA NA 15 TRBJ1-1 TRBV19 CASRGIFEGDTEAFF TGTGCCAGTAGGGGGATATTTGAAGGGGACACTGAAGCTTTCTTT
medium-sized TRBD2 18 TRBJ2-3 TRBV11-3 CASSPRSLAGGITDTQYF TGTGCCAGCAGCCCTCGGTCCCTAGCGGGAGGGATAACGGATACGCAGTATTTT
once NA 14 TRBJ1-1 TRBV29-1 CSVVYYGTPYEAFF TGCAGCGTTGTCTATTACGGGACACCGTATGAAGCTTTCTTT
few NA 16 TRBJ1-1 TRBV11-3 CASSFFGGGLGTEAFF TGTGCCAGCAGCTTCTTTGGCGGGGGGCTAGGGACTGAAGCTTTCTTT
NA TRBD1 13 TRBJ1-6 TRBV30 CAWVGQGRSPLHF TGTGCCTGGGTGGGACAGGGAAGGTCACCCCTCCACTTT
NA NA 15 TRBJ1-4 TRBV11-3 CASSAQQGLNEKLFF TGTGCCAGCAGCGCCCAACAGGGTCTGAATGAAAAACTGTTTTTT
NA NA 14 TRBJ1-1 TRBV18 CASSPRAGDLEAFF TGTGCCAGCTCACCACGGGCAGGGGACCTTGAAGCTTTCTTT
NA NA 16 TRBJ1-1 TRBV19 CASSIRLGALNTEAFF TGTGCCAGTAGTATAAGATTAGGGGCTCTGAACACTGAAGCTTTCTTT
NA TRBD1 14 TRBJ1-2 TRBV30 CAWRLGTGNYGYTF TGTGCCTGGAGGTTGGGGACAGGGAACTATGGCTACACCTTC
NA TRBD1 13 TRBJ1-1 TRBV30 CAWTGGWGTEAFF TGTGCCTGGACAGGGGGTTGGGGCACTGAAGCTTTCTTT
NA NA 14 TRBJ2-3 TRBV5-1 CASSFNSRGDTQYF TGCGCCAGCAGCTTTAACAGTCGGGGGGATACGCAGTATTTT
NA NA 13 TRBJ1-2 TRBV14 CASSPRVSDGYTF TGTGCCAGCAGCCCCAGGGTATCGGATGGCTACACCTTC
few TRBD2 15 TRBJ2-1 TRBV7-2 CASSLRSGGWYEQFF TGTGCCAGCAGCTTACGAAGCGGGGGTTGGTATGAGCAGTTCTTC